Sequencing of this TCR beta chain was carried out in a study of PD-1 blockade in classical Hodgkin lymphoma. Using immunoSEQ multiplex PCR, the repertoire was profiled, and TCRdb retains in-frame clones only, with some absent. The sample yields 25,000 to 35,000 clones, around 67% seen once. On this clone itself: Its antigen is still unknown.

The V gene lost 4 bases and the J gene lost 7 bases, with 17 bases spanning the gap. Germline CDR1 and CDR2: SGHNT and YYREEE (reference sequence). CDR3 length: 15 residues. Autologous stem cell transplantation was followed by relapse in every patient, and brentuximab vedotin exposure varied. Overall study results and limits: There was a significant rise in CD4+ TCR diversity by C4D1, with no such rise for CD8+. Possible causes of repertoire differences, disease activity or prior therapy, remain undefined. The baseline diversity of complete responders showed similarity to that of newly diagnosed patients.

The source of this sequence is a human donor with classical Hodgkin lymphoma. This sample comprised peripheral blood mononuclear cells (PBMCs), obtained before the second cycle of nivolumab. The J gene is TRBJ1-4, the V gene TRBV5-4, with D tentatively TRBD1 (6 bases). The CDR3 region is CASSPEGGRSEKLFF. CDR3 DNA: TGTGCCAGCAGCCCTGAGGGGGGCAGGTCTGAAAAACTGTTTTTT.